The 30 T cell receptor beta chains below all came from one sample that was sequenced in a study of blood T cell repertoires in COVID-19. TCRdb keeps only in-frame clones here, not all; method: immunoSEQ multiplex PCR. The sample lists 150,000 to 200,000 clones; roughly nine tenths were seen once. Sequenced sample: PBMCs or T cells enriched from blood (not recorded which). Every receptor here comes from a woman in her thirties or forties with acute COVID-19.

The J gene is TRBJ1-2, the V gene TRBV28; 8 nucleotides line up with TRBD1. Germline loops: CDR1 MDHEN, CDR2 SYDVKM. CDR3 size: 13 residues. Unmatched junction bases numbered 7, after V lost 8 bases and J lost 5 bases. DNA of the CDR3: TGTGCCAGCGTGGGACAGGTCATATATGGCTACACCTTC. Protein: CASVGQVIYGYTF.

The chain employs TRBV20-1 and TRBJ1-6, with D hard to call. From germline, CDR1 is DFQATT and CDR2 SNEGSKA (reference sequence). Trimming removed 5 bases at V and 12 bases at J, with 8 bases between. There are 10 residues in the CDR3. CDR3 loop: CSAGRGPLHF. In DNA, the CDR3 is TGCAGTGCTGGACGGGGACCCCTCCACTTT.

The chain uses TRBV19 and TRBJ1-3, with 7 positions matching TRBD1. Per the germline V gene, CDR1 is LNHDA and CDR2 is SQIVND (reference sequence). With V trimmed by 11 bases and J by 2 bases, 9 bases remained unmatched. The CDR3 covers 14 residues. The CDR3 DNA sequence: TGTGCCGGTACCGCCACAGGGGCTGGAAACACCATATATTTT. Encoded protein: CAGTATGAGNTIYF.

The chain recombines TRBV7-2 with TRBJ2-7, with 9 bases matching TRBD1. Germline CDR1 is SGHTA and CDR2 is FQGNSA. The V segment lost 2 bases and the J segment 7 bases; nucleotides outside the gene matches: 6. The CDR3 runs 14 residues. This chain's CDR3 is CASSLLTGGGEQYF. Here the CDR3 DNA reads TGTGCCAGCAGCTTACTCACAGGGGGCGGAGAGCAGTACTTC. Variable domain in full (rest from reference TRBV7-2 and TRBJ2-7): GAGVSQSPSNKVTEKGKDVELRCDPISGHTALYWYRQSLGQGLEFLIYFQGNSAPDKSGLPSDRFSAERTGGSVSTLTIQRTQQEDSAVYLCASSLLTGGGEQYFGPGTRLTVT.

V usage is TRBV11-2 and J usage is TRBJ2-3, with D uncertain. Trimming took off 5 bases at V and 4 bases at J, with 4 bases between the two ends. The CDR3 length is 11 residues. Germline assignment: CDR1 SGHAT and CDR2 FQNNGV. The CDR3 reads CASSRADTQYF. As DNA, the CDR3 is TGTGCCAGCAGCCGGGCAGATACGCAGTATTTT.

The chain is built from TRBV4-1 and TRBJ2-1; 10 bases line up with TRBD2. The CDR3 consists of 17 residues. Trimming cost V 3 bases and J 1 base; bases outside gene matches: 6. CDR1 MGHRA and CDR2 YSYEKL come from the germline V gene. CDR3 region: CASSQGVAGGSYNEQFF. As DNA, the CDR3 is TGCGCCAGCAGCCAGGGTGTAGCGGGGGGATCCTACAATGAGCAGTTCTTC.

This chain connects TRBV5-1 to TRBJ2-2; 9 nucleotides agree with TRBD1. Germline CDR1 SGHRS, CDR2 YFSETQ. J was trimmed by 8 bases and V by 3 bases; bases with no gene match: 8. This CDR3 has 15 amino acids. The CDR3 loop is CASSSGTGSSGELFF. Here the CDR3 DNA reads TGCGCCAGCAGCTCAGGGACAGGGAGCTCTGGGGAGCTGTTTTTT.

The J gene is TRBJ1-2, the V gene TRBV28; 7 positions match TRBD1. The CDR3 runs 15 residues. The germline gives CDR1 MDHEN, CDR2 SYDVKM. V gave up 3 bases and J gave up 2 bases; unmatched junction bases: 6. The CDR3 coding sequence is TGTGCCAGCAGTTTGTGGGGGACAGAAAACTATGGCTACACCTTC. It yields the protein CASSLWGTENYGYTF.

The chain carries TRBV2 and TRBJ1-4, with D maybe TRBD1 (5 bases). Germline V lookup: CDR1 SNHLY, CDR2 FYNNEI. V gave up 3 bases and J gave up 4 bases, with 9 bases separating them. The CDR3 covers 14 residues. The CDR3 bases are TGTGCCAGCAGTGACTCCAGGGTTAATGAAAAACTGTTTTTT. This gives the protein CASSDSRVNEKLFF.

This chain links TRBV5-4 with TRBJ2-7, with TRBD1 matching 9 bases. This CDR3 region has 15 residues. The J segment lost 4 bases and the V segment lost 1 base, leaving 6 bases of the junction unmatched. Looked up from germline, CDR1 is SGHNT and CDR2 is YYREEE (reference sequence). CDR3 protein: CASSLPRGQGYEQYF. The CDR3 DNA follows: TGTGCCAGCAGCTTGCCCCGCGGACAGGGGTACGAGCAGTACTTC.

The rearrangement links TRBV12-3 or TRBV12-4 to TRBJ1-6; 7 nucleotides agree with TRBD1. V shed 10 bases and J 7 bases; nucleotides not matched to a gene: 7. The CDR3 spans 13 residues. CDR3 sequence (DNA): TGTGCCATCAAGGGGGCAGGGAATTCACCCCTCCACTTT. It translates to CAIKGAGNSPLHF.

The chain recombines TRBV5-1 with TRBJ2-7; 11 bases map to TRBD2. This CDR3 spans 14 amino acids. Germline values: CDR1 SGHRS, CDR2 YFSETQ. After removal of 2 bases from V and 7 bases from J, the junction contained 5 bases not matched to a gene. CDR3 DNA: TGCGCCAGCAGCTTTTCGGGACTAGCGGCAGAGCAGTACTTC. This translates into CASSFSGLAAEQYF.

This clone was counted once. The V and J genes are TRBV6-5 and TRBJ2-7, with 8 bases aligning to TRBD1. The CDR3 runs to 14 residues. Per the germline V gene, CDR1 is MNHEY and CDR2 is SVGAGI. V gave up 5 bases and J gave up 2 bases; unmatched junction bases: 5. CDR3 in amino acids: CASSRDRSTYEQYF. CDR3 nucleotide sequence: TGTGCCAGCAGTCGGGACAGGTCAACCTACGAGCAGTACTTC.

This chain joins TRBV7-2 and TRBJ2-1; 9 bases line up with TRBD2. Germline V lookup: CDR1 SGHTA, CDR2 FQGNSA. CDR3 length equals 15 residues. V lost 7 bases to trimming and J lost 7 bases; unmatched junction nucleotides: 11. DNA for the CDR3: TGTGCCAGCATCTACACACTAGCGGGTTTTAATGAGCAGTTCTTC. It specifies CASIYTLAGFNEQFF.

The chain is built from TRBV9 and TRBJ1-2, with 9 bases identical to TRBD1. Germline CDR1 SGDLS, CDR2 YYNGEE. V was clipped by 1 base and J by 7 bases; unmatched bases: 11. This CDR3 has 16 amino acids. The CDR3: CASSVRPKGQGAGYTF. As DNA, the CDR3 is TGTGCCAGCAGCGTAAGACCCAAGGGACAGGGCGCTGGCTACACCTTC.

This clone was detected only once. The chain recombines TRBV27 with TRBJ1-1, with 9 bases fitting TRBD1. The CDR3 totals 12 residues. CDR1 and CDR2 (germline): MNHEY, SMNVEV (reference sequence). V trimming: 6 bases; J trimming: 4 bases; junction bases outside the gene matches: 0. The CDR3 DNA follows: TGTGCCAGCAGGACAGGGGGCACTGAAGCTTTCTTT. Translated, it gives CASRTGGTEAFF.

In DNA, the CDR3 is TGTGCCAGCAGTTTATGGGGGACTAGCGGCACAGATACGCAGTATTTT. This sequence encodes CASSLWGTSGTDTQYF. The gene calls are TRBV28 and TRBJ2-3; TRBD2 aligns across 10 bases. Germline assignment: CDR1 MDHEN and CDR2 SYDVKM. CDR3 length: 16 residues. V dropped 0 bases and J dropped 1; count of bases not matched to a gene: 1. Supplemented by reference TRBV28 and TRBJ2-3, the full variable domain reads DVKVTQSSRYLVKRTGEKVFLECVQDMDHENMFWYRQDPGLGLRLIYFSYDVKMKEKGDIPEGYSVSREKKERFSLILESASTNQTSMYLCASSLWGTSGTDTQYFGPGTRLTVL.

The chain employs TRBV6-5 and TRBJ2-1; D is undetermined. The CDR3 covers 16 residues. The V end lost 0 bases, the J end lost 0 bases, and 9 bases lay between the germline ends. Per germline, CDR1 MNHEY and CDR2 SVGAGI. CDR3 coding DNA: TGTGCCAGCAGTTACTCAACAGATATCTCCTACAATGAGCAGTTCTTC. This encodes CASSYSTDISYNEQFF.

The CDR3: CATSARGGNTIYF. CDR3 nucleotides: TGTGCCACCAGTGCCAGGGGCGGAAACACCATATATTTT. The V call is TRBV24-1, the J call TRBJ1-3, with D possibly TRBD1 on 6 matching bases. CDR3 length: 13 residues. The germline V and J ends were trimmed by 5 bases and 4 bases, with 8 bases remaining between them. Looked up from germline, CDR1 is KGHDR and CDR2 is SFDVKD.

The CDR3 region is CASSYEGSYEQYF. CDR3 nucleotides: TGTGCCAGCAGTTACGAGGGCTCCTACGAGCAGTACTTC. This chain connects TRBV6-5 to TRBJ2-7; TRBD2 is a possible D gene (5 bases). This CDR3 comprises 13 residues. The V gene's germline CDR1 is MNHEY and CDR2 SVGAGI. V dropped 2 bases and J dropped 0 bases, with 5 bases sitting between them.

The chain has TRBV7-8 and TRBJ2-3; TRBD2 agrees at 16 bases. The CDR3 length is 18 residues. Germline V lookup: CDR1 SGHVS, CDR2 FQNEAQ. J was trimmed by 5 bases and V by 4 bases; bases with no gene match: 9. The CDR3 reads CASSSPGTSGGARDTQYF. CDR3 bases: TGTGCCAGCAGCTCCCCCGGGACTAGCGGGGGGGCCAGAGATACGCAGTATTTT.

The chain joins TRBV11-2 to TRBJ1-1; D is undetermined. CDR3 size: 13 residues. The germline CDR1 and CDR2 sequences are SGHAT and FQNNGV. With 0 bases removed from V and 10 bases from J, the gap between germline ends came to 12 bases. The CDR3 region is CASSLDQYRGAFF. CDR3 nucleotides: TGTGCCAGCAGCTTAGATCAGTATCGCGGAGCTTTCTTT.

This rearrangement joins TRBV7-3 to TRBJ2-1; D is perhaps TRBD2 (5 bases). Germline V gene sequence: CDR1 SGHTA, CDR2 FQGTGA. The CDR3 is made up of 14 amino acids. Trimming stripped 0 bases from V and 7 bases from J, with 10 bases between. CDR3 residues: CASSLTAGENEQFF. CDR3 DNA sequence: TGTGCCAGCAGCTTAACGGCCGGGGAGAATGAGCAGTTCTTC.

The chain employs TRBV19 and TRBJ2-2, with D possibly being TRBD1 (5 bases). Germline loops: CDR1 LNHDA, CDR2 SQIVND (reference sequence). CDR3 size: 15 residues. The V end was cut by 1 base, the J end by 1 base, with 7 bases between. The CDR3 loop is CASSIAGLNTGELFF. In DNA form, the CDR3 reads TGTGCCAGTAGTATAGCAGGGTTGAACACCGGGGAGCTGTTTTTT.

The rearrangement joins TRBV5-1 to TRBJ2-1; TRBD2 aligns across 7 bases. The CDR3 covers 15 residues. The V and J ends lost 7 bases and 0 bases, in that order; junction bases with no gene match: 7. CDR1 is SGHRS and CDR2 is YFSETQ in the germline V gene. CDR3 protein: CASRGVPSSYNEQFF. The CDR3 nucleotides are TGCGCCAGCCGGGGGGTTCCTAGCTCCTACAATGAGCAGTTCTTC.

This chain connects TRBV9 to TRBJ1-2; D not resolved. The CDR3 totals 13 residues. Trimming shortened V by 3 bases and J by 4 bases, and 10 bases separated the two germline ends. Germline V gene data show CDR1 as SGDLS and CDR2 as YYNGEE. The CDR3 region has the DNA TGTGCCAGCAGCGGCGGGGAGTTCTATGGCTACACCTTC. This sequence encodes CASSGGEFYGYTF.

The chain links TRBV19 to TRBJ1-5, with D possibly being TRBD1 (6 bases). Germline V gene data show CDR1 as LNHDA and CDR2 as SQIVND (reference sequence). The CDR3 contains 15 residues. The ends were cut back, 7 bases at V and 0 bases at J, with 13 bases in the middle. The CDR3 loop reads CASMLTGYSNQPQHF. DNA for the CDR3: TGTGCCAGTATGTTAACAGGGTATAGCAATCAGCCCCAGCATTTT. The entire variable domain, with the rest obtained from reference TRBV19 and TRBJ1-5, is as follows: DGGITQSPKYLFRKEGQNVTLSCEQNLNHDAMYWYRQDPGQGLRLIYYSQIVNDFQKGDIAEGYSVSREKKESFPLTVTSAQKNPTAFYLCASMLTGYSNQPQHFGDGTRLSIL.

The V and J genes are TRBV28 and TRBJ1-5, with 9 bases lining up with TRBD1. CDR3 size: 14 residues. Germline CDR1 reads MDHEN; CDR2 reads SYDVKM. CDR3: CGSLAGTGNQPQHF. The CDR3 region has the DNA TGTGGCTCCCTCGCCGGGACAGGGAATCAGCCCCAGCATTTT.

V gene TRBV7-2 combines with J gene TRBJ1-5; 9 bases are a match to TRBD1. The CDR3 extends over 15 amino acids. Germline V gene sequence: CDR1 SGHTA, CDR2 FQGNSA. Germline trimming cut 5 bases from V and 6 bases from J; bases unmatched to any gene: 8. The CDR3 DNA reads as TGTGCCAGCAGCCTTCCGGGACAGGGACGTCAGCCCCAGCATTTT. Encoded protein: CASSLPGQGRQPQHF.

The rearrangement joins TRBV6-5 to TRBJ2-5, with D maybe TRBD1 (5 bases). The CDR3 is 12 residues long. Germline CDR1 MNHEY, CDR2 SVGAGI. Trimming left V 5 bases short and J 4 bases short, with 8 bases between. The CDR3 loop reads CASSRGGETQYF. The CDR3 region has the DNA TGTGCCAGCAGTAGGGGTGGAGAGACCCAGTACTTC.